The 26 T cell receptor beta chains presented below share a single source sample, sequenced in a study of CD8 T cells in Susac syndrome. Random hexamers served to reverse transcribe roughly 0.45 to 1 ug RNA. TCRdb independently ran MiXCR on the immunoSEQ multiplex PCR reads; one entry per CDR3 protein. Seen here are 160,000 or so distinct CDR3 sequences, 94% observed once, and the top ten hold roughly 0.12%. The sequenced material came from CD4+ T cells from PBMCs. These receptors originate from a human donor with Susac syndrome.

This chain uses TRBV7-9 with TRBJ2-7; the match to TRBD1 covers 7 bases. The CDR3 length is 13 residues. With 7 bases clipped from V and 1 base from J, the junction kept 4 bases outside the gene matches. Germline CDR1 SEHNR, CDR2 FQNEAQ (reference sequence). The CDR3 spells CASTQGQSYEQYF. The CDR3 DNA reads as TGTGCCAGCACCCAGGGACAGTCCTACGAGCAGTACTTC.

The chain uses TRBV20-1 and TRBJ2-7; D may match TRBD1 or TRBD2 (5 bases each). Trimming took off 7 bases at V and 3 bases at J, with 13 bases between the two ends. This CDR3 region has 12 residues. Per the germline V gene, CDR1 is DFQATT and CDR2 is SNEGSKA (reference sequence). CDR3 sequence reads: CSVLGDGYEQYF. Here the CDR3 DNA reads TGCAGTGTCCTGGGGGATGGCTACGAGCAGTACTTC.

The genes are TRBV9 and TRBJ2-2; D call uncertain. Germline CDR1 is SGDLS and CDR2 is YYNGEE. Trimming removed 4 bases at V and 2 bases at J, with 6 bases between. There are 13 residues in the CDR3. Here the CDR3 reads CASSLSNTGELFF. The CDR3, as DNA: TGTGCCAGCAGCCTGTCAAACACCGGGGAGCTGTTTTTT.

The chain joins TRBV18 to TRBJ2-7, with a weak D call TRBD1 (6 bases). Germline lookup yields CDR1 KGHSH and CDR2 LQKENI. The CDR3 has 15 residues. Trimming removed 1 base from V and 1 base from J, with 11 bases in between. The chain's CDR3 is CASSPLPGESYEQYF. The CDR3 DNA follows: TGTGCCAGCTCACCACTCCCAGGGGAGTCCTACGAGCAGTACTTC.

The V call is TRBV15, the J call TRBJ2-5; TRBD2 agrees at 7 bases. CDR3 length equals 13 residues. After removal of 2 bases from V and 3 bases from J, the junction contained 0 bases not matched to a gene. CDR1 and CDR2 (germline): LNHNV, YYDKDF (reference sequence). The CDR3 sequence is CATSRRGEETQYF. CDR3 in DNA: TGTGCCACCAGCAGACGGGGGGAAGAGACCCAGTACTTC.

This chain joins TRBV30 and TRBJ1-1, with D hard to call. V was clipped by 6 bases and J by 5 bases, with 10 bases between them. The germline V gene has CDR1 GTSNPN and CDR2 SVGIG (reference sequence). This CDR3 has 11 amino acids. In nucleotides, the CDR3 is TGTGCCTGTACGATTGGAACTGAAGCTTTCTTT. Encoded protein: CACTIGTEAFF.

The rearrangement joins TRBV7-6 to TRBJ2-1, with 9 bases that match TRBD2. Germline V gene sequence: CDR1 SGHVS, CDR2 FNYEAQ. V lost 5 bases to trimming and J lost 4 bases; unmatched junction nucleotides: 9. The CDR3 loop spans 16 amino acids. CDR3 in amino acids: CASSPRGAGGYNEQFF. The CDR3 bases are TGTGCCAGCAGCCCCCGTGGTGCGGGGGGGTACAATGAGCAGTTCTTC.

CDR3 coding DNA: TGCAGTGCTAAAGAAGGGACTGGACAGGCCAAGATCGGGAATGAAAAACTGTTTTTT. It specifies CSAKEGTGQAKIGNEKLFF. The chain combines TRBV20-1 with TRBJ1-4; 7 bases line up with TRBD1. The germline V gene has CDR1 DFQATT and CDR2 SNEGSKA (reference sequence). Losses at the gene ends were 4 bases for V and 5 bases for J; bases not matched to a gene: 22. The CDR3 runs 19 residues.

The sample holds one count of this clonotype. The chain has TRBV6-1 and TRBJ1-5; possible D gene TRBD1, 5 bases. Germline-derived CDR1 and CDR2 are MNHNS and SASEGT. The CDR3 has 13 amino acids. V lost 10 bases, J lost 3 bases, and 13 bases lay in between. Written as DNA, the CDR3 is TGTGCCACGACCGGGACCAACAATCAGCCCCAGCATTTT. Residues: CATTGTNNQPQHF.

The chain carries TRBV29-1 and TRBJ2-3; 11 nucleotides agree with TRBD2. Unmatched junction bases numbered 7, after V lost 6 bases and J lost 2 bases. This CDR3 contains 15 residues. Germline CDR1 is SQVTM and CDR2 is ANQGSEA. The CDR3 bases are TGCAGCGTCTCCGGACTAGCGGGCATCACAGATACGCAGTATTTT. This codes for CSVSGLAGITDTQYF.

CDR3 nucleotide sequence: TGTGCCACCAGCACCCCAGGGGGACTTGGCTCACCCCTCCACTTT. This encodes CATSTPGGLGSPLHF. The chain uses TRBV15 and TRBJ1-6, with 7 positions matching TRBD1. CDR1 and CDR2 (germline): LNHNV, YYDKDF (reference sequence). The V gene end was trimmed by 4 bases and the J gene end by 10 bases; junction bases not matched to a gene: 10. The CDR3 has 15 amino acids.

This clonotype showed up just once. The J gene is TRBJ2-3, the V gene TRBV6-2 or TRBV6-3; 7 bases are a match to TRBD2. The germline V gene encodes CDR1 MNHEY and CDR2 SVGEGT. This CDR3 region has 15 residues. V dropped 4 bases and J dropped 2; count of bases not matched to a gene: 6. CDR3 nucleotide sequence: TGTGCCAGCAGTTCTCGGCTAGCGGACACAGATACGCAGTATTTT. Translation gives CASSSRLADTDTQYF.

The gene calls are TRBV3-1 and TRBJ2-1; D call uncertain. V shed 0 bases and J shed 9 bases, with 9 bases lying between them. The CDR3 totals 13 residues. Germline lookup yields CDR1 LGHDT and CDR2 YNNKEL (reference sequence). The CDR3 nucleotides read TGTGCCAGCAGCCAAGAGGGAAGGAGTGAGCAGTTCTTC. This sequence encodes CASSQEGRSEQFF.

The V gene is TRBV3-1, the J gene TRBJ2-5, with D hard to call. The CDR3 has 14 residues. Trimming cost V 1 base and J 4 bases, with 10 bases left between them. The germline V gene has CDR1 LGHDT and CDR2 YNNKEL (reference sequence). The CDR3 sequence is CASSQGFRGETQYF. CDR3 bases: TGTGCCAGCAGCCAAGGGTTTCGAGGAGAGACCCAGTACTTC.

This chain connects TRBV5-4 to TRBJ1-2; a possible D gene is TRBD1 (5 bases). Trimming took off 5 bases at V and 4 bases at J, with 12 bases between the two ends. This CDR3 is built from 13 residues. Germline assignment: CDR1 SGHNT and CDR2 YYREEE (reference sequence). The CDR3: CASSPDSLYGYTF. The DNA for the CDR3 is TGTGCCAGCAGTCCCGACAGCCTCTATGGCTACACCTTC.

The chain is built from TRBV4-1 and TRBJ1-5; no definite D call. Trimming shortened V by 0 bases and J by 4 bases, and 13 bases separated the two germline ends. The CDR3 spans 16 residues. Germline V gene data show CDR1 as MGHRA and CDR2 as YSYEKL. CDR3 in amino acids: CASSQEGFVRNQPQHF. CDR3 coding DNA: TGCGCCAGCAGCCAAGAGGGGTTTGTTAGAAATCAGCCCCAGCATTTT.

This clonotype turned up a few times. The chain carries TRBV4-2 and TRBJ2-7; D gene uncertain. Trimming pared 0 bases from V and 2 bases from J, leaving 11 bases between. The germline CDR1 and CDR2 sequences are LGHNA and YNFKEQ. The CDR3 runs to 15 residues. The CDR3 sequence is CASSQEFTAAYEQYF. The CDR3, as DNA: TGTGCCAGCAGCCAAGAATTTACAGCCGCCTACGAGCAGTACTTC.

J is TRBJ1-2 and V is TRBV29-1; 10 bases line up with TRBD1. The CDR3 is 14 amino acids. CDR1 and CDR2 from the germline V gene are SQVTM and ANQGSEA. The V gene end was trimmed by 7 bases and the J gene end by 2 bases; junction bases not matched to a gene: 7. Here the CDR3 DNA reads TGCAGCGCGCGCCGGGGACAGGGGAACTATGGCTACACCTTC. Protein product: CSARRGQGNYGYTF.

The V gene is TRBV4-1, the J gene TRBJ1-1, with D perhaps matching TRBD1 (6 bases). Deletions cut 2 bases from V and 3 bases from J, with 25 bases between. Germline values: CDR1 MGHRA, CDR2 YSYEKL. The CDR3 sequence is 19 residues long. The chain's CDR3 is CASSQPKGGDPGRYTEAFF. The CDR3 DNA reads TGCGCCAGCAGCCAACCTAAAGGGGGGGATCCGGGTAGGTACACTGAAGCTTTCTTT.

The V and J genes are TRBV7-2 and TRBJ1-6; D may be TRBD1 (5 bases). Between the trimmed V and J ends, which lost 0 bases and 6 bases, there was a span of 12 bases. Looked up from germline, CDR1 is SGHTA and CDR2 is FQGNSA. There are 16 residues in the CDR3. Here the CDR3 DNA reads TGTGCCAGCAGCTTAGCTAATGCCAGGGCTAATTCACCCCTCCACTTT. Translation gives CASSLANARANSPLHF.

The chain recombines TRBV9 with TRBJ2-1; TRBD1 is a possible D gene (6 bases). Looked up from germline, CDR1 is SGDLS and CDR2 is YYNGEE. This CDR3 contains 16 residues. V was pared by 4 bases and J by 4 bases, with 18 bases between. CDR3 protein: CASSTTGTWNYNEQFF. The CDR3, as DNA: TGTGCCAGCAGCACCACCGGGACATGGAATTACAATGAGCAGTTCTTC.

The chain couples TRBV20-1 to TRBJ2-7, with a possible D match to TRBD2 (6 bases). Germline CDR1 DFQATT, CDR2 SNEGSKA (reference sequence). The V end lost 3 bases, the J end lost 3 bases, and 15 bases lay between the germline ends. This CDR3 is 14 amino acids long. CDR3 amino acids: CSASRGTAFYEQYF. The DNA for the CDR3 is TGCAGTGCTAGTCGGGGGACGGCGTTCTACGAGCAGTACTTC.

The J gene is TRBJ2-3, the V gene TRBV20-1; D is undetermined. V was trimmed by 6 bases and J by 1 base, leaving 5 bases between them. Germline-derived CDR1 and CDR2 are DFQATT and SNEGSKA (reference sequence). This CDR3 has 11 amino acids. This CDR3 reads CSAPRTDTQYF. The CDR3 coding sequence is TGCAGTGCGCCCCGCACAGATACGCAGTATTTT.

The chain carries TRBV4-2 and TRBJ2-1; D may match TRBD1 or TRBD2 (7 bases each). The CDR3 totals 16 residues. In germline, CDR1 is LGHNA, CDR2 YNFKEQ. Between the trimmed V and J ends, which lost 1 base and 7 bases, there was a span of 17 bases. The CDR3 DNA sequence: TGTGCCAGCAGCCAAGCCAGGGGGGGGCCCATAAATGAGCAGTTCTTC. Residues: CASSQARGGPINEQFF.

The count of this clonotype is one. The chain's CDR3 is CASSQEWLEGYTF. The CDR3 DNA is TGCGCCAGCAGCCAAGAATGGTTGGAGGGCTACACCTTC. The chain employs TRBV4-1 and TRBJ1-2; D gene unclear. CDR1 is MGHRA, CDR2 YSYEKL, per germline. This CDR3 comprises 13 residues. Trimming took 0 bases from V and 8 from J, leaving 10 bases between them.

The genes are TRBV7-9 and TRBJ2-1, with D possibly TRBD1 on 5 matching bases. In germline, CDR1 is SEHNR, CDR2 FQNEAQ (reference sequence). The germline V and J ends were trimmed by 1 base and 9 bases, with 16 bases remaining between them. The CDR3 sequence is 15 residues long. DNA of the CDR3: TGTGCCAGCAGCTTAGGAACCGTTCAGGGTGGTGAGCAGTTCTTC. This sequence encodes CASSLGTVQGGEQFF.